Below are 19 T cell receptor beta chains sequenced from a single sample in a study of vaccination and CD4 T cells after COVID-19. These TCRs' antigens remain unknown. Treatment of the sample: approximately 10-day PBMC culture with coronavirus spike peptide pools or control peptides (ViraFEST assay). The Oncomine TCR Beta short-read assay was applied to DNA of cultured CD4+ T cells. TCRdb re-derived calls from the PCR reads in MiXCR, one entry per CDR3 protein. The sample has a few thousand distinct CDR3 sequences; about 50% are singletons. Sequencing used CD4+ T cells from blood, cultured in vitro. These receptors all come from a human donor who had recovered from COVID-19.

The chain carries TRBV6-4 and TRBJ2-3, with no clear D. Trimming removed 6 bases at V and 6 bases at J, with 13 bases between. The V gene's germline CDR1 is MRHNA and CDR2 SNTAGT. CDR3 length: 13 residues. The CDR3 DNA sequence: TGTGCCAGCAGCCTAGAGTCGGGCGATACGCAGTATTTT. Its protein product is CASSLESGDTQYF.

This clonotype came up a few times. The gene calls are TRBV20-1 and TRBJ1-1, with 10 positions matching TRBD1. From germline, CDR1 is DFQATT and CDR2 SNEGSKA (reference sequence). CDR3 size: 13 residues. The ends lost 3 bases at V and 5 bases at J; junction bases unmatched: 3. CDR3: CSASRQGATEAFF. The CDR3 DNA reads TGCAGTGCTAGTCGACAGGGGGCTACTGAAGCTTTCTTT.

The chain couples TRBV6-1 to TRBJ2-7; TRBD2 might be the D (6 bases). This CDR3 region has 12 residues. Germline assignment: CDR1 MNHNS and CDR2 SASEGT. The V end lost 4 bases, the J end lost 7 bases, and 11 bases lay between the germline ends. The CDR3, as DNA: TGTGCCAGCAGTGTGGACGGGACTGAGCAGTACTTC. Its translation: CASSVDGTEQYF.

The rearrangement uses TRBV11-2 and TRBJ2-5, with D perhaps matching TRBD2 (6 bases). The length of the CDR3 is 14 residues. Deletions cut 6 bases from V and 7 bases from J, with 18 bases between. Germline CDR1 reads SGHAT; CDR2 reads FQNNGV. As DNA, the CDR3 is TGTGCCAGCAGTTTGGGACTTACCGGCGGGACCCAGTACTTC. Translating gives CASSLGLTGGTQYF.

The chain employs TRBV19 and TRBJ1-5, with D perhaps TRBD1 (5 bases). CDR1 is LNHDA and CDR2 is SQIVND in the germline V gene (reference sequence). With 3 bases removed from V and 5 bases from J, the gap between germline ends came to 8 bases. CDR3 length: 13 amino acids. The CDR3 region has the DNA TGTGCCAGTAGTATGGGCAGGGATCAGCCCCAGCATTTT. It codes for CASSMGRDQPQHF. Supplemented by reference TRBV19 and TRBJ1-5, the full variable domain reads DGGITQSPKYLFRKEGQNVTLSCEQNLNHDAMYWYRQDPGQGLRLIYYSQIVNDFQKGDIAEGYSVSREKKESFPLTVTSAQKNPTAFYLCASSMGRDQPQHFGDGTRLSIL.

The chain links TRBV5-4 to TRBJ2-5; weak D call: TRBD2 (6 bases). The CDR3 extends over 16 amino acids. V lost 0 bases to trimming and J lost 1 base, with 13 bases between them. Germline CDR1 reads SGHNT; CDR2 reads YYREEE (reference sequence). The CDR3 is CASSLEGGARQETQYF. In nucleotides, the CDR3 is TGTGCCAGCAGCTTGGAGGGCGGGGCGCGCCAAGAGACCCAGTACTTC.

The chain recombines TRBV7-9 with TRBJ2-3; 11 bases fit TRBD2. The length of the CDR3 is 16 residues. The germline CDR1 and CDR2 sequences are SEHNR and FQNEAQ (reference sequence). Trimming at V came to 3 bases and at J to 0 bases, leaving 2 bases not matched to a gene. The CDR3 sequence is CASSFRTSGSTDTQYF. CDR3 bases: TGTGCCAGCAGCTTTAGGACTAGCGGGAGCACAGATACGCAGTATTTT. The complete variable domain, with remaining parts taken from reference TRBV7-9 and TRBJ2-3, reads DTGVSQNPRHKITKRGQNVTFRCDPISEHNRLYWYRQTLGQGPEFLTYFQNEAQLEKSRLLSDRFSAERPKGSFSTLEIQRTEQGDSAMYLCASSFRTSGSTDTQYFGPGTRLTVL.

In the case of this clonotype: A read error may produce the germline difference seen at one junction end. The J gene is TRBJ2-5, the V gene TRBV7-7; D is unclear. Germline assignment: CDR1 SSHAT and CDR2 FNYEAQ (reference sequence). There are 13 residues in the CDR3. CDR3 nucleotide sequence: TGTGCTAGCAGCCCTTCAACAAGCGAGACCCAGTACTTC. Its protein is CASSPSTSETQYF.

This chain links TRBV20-1 with TRBJ1-1, with no clear D. This CDR3 comprises 15 residues. V lost 1 base to trimming and J lost 2 bases, with 14 bases between them. Germline CDR1 and CDR2: DFQATT and SNEGSKA (reference sequence). CDR3 region: CSARVATKGNTEAFF. For the CDR3, the DNA is TGCAGTGCTAGAGTGGCAACAAAGGGCAACACTGAAGCTTTCTTT.

This clonotype ranks as hyperexpanded. The gene calls are TRBV2 and TRBJ1-2, with D unclear. Germline assignment: CDR1 SNHLY and CDR2 FYNNEI. The CDR3 spans 13 residues. V was clipped by 2 bases and J by 5 bases, with 9 bases between them. The CDR3 bases are TGTGCCAGCAGTGAAAACACTGAGTATGGCTACACCTTC. Its translation: CASSENTEYGYTF.

This chain joins TRBV18 and TRBJ1-2, with 11 bases lining up with TRBD1. The CDR3 is 15 residues long. Germline CDR1 reads KGHSH; CDR2 reads LQKENI. V lost 5 bases, J lost 5 bases, and 7 bases stayed unmatched. This CDR3 reads CASSSGQGAIYGYTF. As DNA, the CDR3 is TGTGCCAGCTCATCAGGACAGGGGGCCATATATGGCTACACCTTC.

This clonotype was found a few times. V usage is TRBV11-2 and J usage is TRBJ1-1; D unresolved. Germline CDR1 is SGHAT and CDR2 is FQNNGV. This CDR3 is built from 15 residues. The V and J ends lost 0 bases and 6 bases respectively, with 14 bases between them. CDR3 in DNA: TGTGCCAGCAGCTTAGAGGGCAGAGGGAGGGCTGAAGCTTTCTTT. This codes for CASSLEGRGRAEAFF.

V is TRBV10-3 and J is TRBJ1-2; no firm D call. V dropped 6 bases and J dropped 1 base, with 12 bases sitting between them. This CDR3 has 14 amino acids. Germline CDR1 and CDR2: ENHRY and SYGVKD. CDR3 nucleotide sequence: TGTGCCATCAGAGATGGACCGCTTAACTATGGCTACACCTTC. It yields the protein CAIRDGPLNYGYTF.

The chain links TRBV19 to TRBJ1-1, with D possibly TRBD1 on 6 matching bases. Germline lookup yields CDR1 LNHDA and CDR2 SQIVND (reference sequence). CDR3 length equals 15 residues. The ends were cut back, 5 bases at V and 3 bases at J, with 16 bases in the middle. CDR3 in DNA: TGTGCCAGTAGTGCCTTACAGGGAAGGCACACTGAAGCTTTCTTT. Residues: CASSALQGRHTEAFF. Full variable domain (remainder filled in from reference TRBV19 and TRBJ1-1): DGGITQSPKYLFRKEGQNVTLSCEQNLNHDAMYWYRQDPGQGLRLIYYSQIVNDFQKGDIAEGYSVSREKKESFPLTVTSAQKNPTAFYLCASSALQGRHTEAFFGQGTRLTVV.

The CDR3 DNA reads as TGCAGTGCTAGAGGACTAGTCGCCTACGAGCAGTACTTC. Encoded protein: CSARGLVAYEQYF. The chain couples TRBV20-1 to TRBJ2-7; D may be TRBD2 (6 bases). This CDR3 has 13 residues. Trimming took off 1 base at V and 2 bases at J, with 9 bases between the two ends. CDR1 and CDR2 from the germline V gene are DFQATT and SNEGSKA (reference sequence).

The gene calls are TRBV6-1 and TRBJ2-7, with 8 bases lining up with TRBD1. The CDR3 is 12 residues long. CDR1 MNHNS and CDR2 SASEGT come from the germline V gene. V dropped 6 bases and J dropped 6; count of bases not matched to a gene: 4. The DNA of the CDR3 is TGTGCCAGCAGAGTTACAGGGGGCGAGCAGTACTTC. Translation gives CASRVTGGEQYF.

V and J are TRBV7-2 and TRBJ2-7; D remains unclear. Germline assignment: CDR1 SGHTA and CDR2 FQGNSA. V was trimmed by 0 bases and J by 4 bases, leaving 13 bases between them. The CDR3 runs 15 residues. CDR3 bases: TGTGCCAGCAGCTTAGCCGAGTTCAGCATATACGAGCAGTACTTC. Amino acids: CASSLAEFSIYEQYF.

This clonotype has more than one count but fewer than ten. The chain combines TRBV4-1 with TRBJ2-3, with D unclear. The CDR3 runs 13 residues. Germline CDR1 reads MGHRA; CDR2 reads YSYEKL. The germline V and J ends were trimmed by 1 base and 7 bases, with 9 bases remaining between them. The CDR3 here is CASSQAITYTQYF. CDR3 in DNA: TGCGCCAGCAGCCAAGCCATAACGTATACGCAGTATTTT.

V usage is TRBV6-2 or TRBV6-3 and J usage is TRBJ2-7; TRBD2 aligns across 11 bases. Germline lookup yields CDR1 MNHEY and CDR2 SVGEGT. This CDR3 has 14 residues. Trimming cost V 5 bases and J 5 bases; bases outside gene matches: 5. The CDR3, as DNA: TGTGCCAGCAGTCGACGACTAGCGGGAAACGAGCAGTACTTC. Its protein is CASSRRLAGNEQYF.